This TCR beta chain derives from a study of T-cell reconstitution after alpha-beta-depleted transplantation in children. Unique molecular identifiers were incorporated during preparation of the TCRbeta library. TCRdb re-called the PCR reads with MiXCR, one entry per CDR3 protein. The data hold some 500,000 distinct CDR3 sequences, with roughly 33% observed a single time. This CDR3 contains 15 residues. The germline V gene encodes CDR1 SGHNT and CDR2 YYREEE (reference sequence). J lost 5 bases, V lost 4 bases, and 10 bases had no gene match. Sequencing used PBMCs from the stem cell graft donor, obtained from the stem cell graft. The chain is built from TRBV5-4 and TRBJ2-5; 8 bases match TRBD2. The receptor's source is a human donor who donated a stem cell graft to a child with aplastic anemia. The CDR3 DNA is TGTGCCAGCAGCCCAGGACTAGCCGGACCGGAGACCCAGTACTTC. It encodes CASSPGLAGPETQYF. The full variable domain, with the rest looked up from reference TRBV5-4 and TRBJ2-5, is ETGVTQSPTHLIKTRGQQVTLRCSSQSGHNTVSWYQQALGQGPQFIFQYYREEENGRGNFPPRFSGLQFPNYSSELNVNALELDDSALYLCASSPGLAGPETQYFGPGTRLLVL.